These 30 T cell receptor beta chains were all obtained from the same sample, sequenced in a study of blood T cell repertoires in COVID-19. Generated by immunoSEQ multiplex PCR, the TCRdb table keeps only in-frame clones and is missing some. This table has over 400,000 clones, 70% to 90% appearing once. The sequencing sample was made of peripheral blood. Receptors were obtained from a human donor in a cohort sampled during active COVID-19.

This CDR3 is CASSQLTSGRFHNEQFF. The CDR3 DNA follows: TGTGCCAGTAGCCAATTGACTAGCGGGAGATTCCACAATGAGCAGTTCTTC. This chain links TRBV19 with TRBJ2-1, with 12 bases fitting TRBD2. CDR3 length: 17 residues. The germline CDR1 and CDR2 sequences are LNHDA and SQIVND (reference sequence). V shed 6 bases, J shed 5 bases, and the junction held 11 bases outside the gene matches.

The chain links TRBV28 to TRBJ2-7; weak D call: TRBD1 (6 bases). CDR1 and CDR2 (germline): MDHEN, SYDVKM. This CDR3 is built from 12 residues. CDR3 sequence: CAGPGADYEQYF. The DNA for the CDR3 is TGTGCTGGACCAGGGGCGGACTACGAGCAGTACTTC.

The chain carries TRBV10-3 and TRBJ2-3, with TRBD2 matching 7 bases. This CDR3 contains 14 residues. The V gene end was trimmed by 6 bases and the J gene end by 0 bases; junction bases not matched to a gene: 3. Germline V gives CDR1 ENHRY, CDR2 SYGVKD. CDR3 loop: CAIRGAGSTDTQYF. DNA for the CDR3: TGTGCCATCAGGGGAGCGGGGAGCACAGATACGCAGTATTTT.

CDR3 protein: CASRVTGGTEAFF. In nucleotides, the CDR3 is TGTGCCAGCAGGGTCACAGGGGGCACTGAAGCTTTCTTT. The chain carries TRBV6-4 and TRBJ1-1; 8 bases map to TRBD1. CDR1 is MRHNA and CDR2 is SNTAGT in the germline V gene. Trimming removed 6 bases from V and 4 bases from J; junction bases left unmatched: 4. The CDR3 is made up of 13 amino acids.

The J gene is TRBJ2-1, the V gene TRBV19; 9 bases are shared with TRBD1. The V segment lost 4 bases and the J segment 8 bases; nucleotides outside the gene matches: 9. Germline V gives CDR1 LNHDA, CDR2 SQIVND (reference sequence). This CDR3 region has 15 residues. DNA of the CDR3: TGTGCCAGTAGTAACAGACAGGGGGTATTTGATGAGCAGTTCTTC. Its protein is CASSNRQGVFDEQFF.

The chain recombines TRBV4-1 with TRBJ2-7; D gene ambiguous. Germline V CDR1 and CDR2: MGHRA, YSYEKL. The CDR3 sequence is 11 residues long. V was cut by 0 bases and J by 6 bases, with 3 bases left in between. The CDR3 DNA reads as TGCGCCAGCAGCCAAGATAGCGAGCAGTACTTC. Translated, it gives CASSQDSEQYF.

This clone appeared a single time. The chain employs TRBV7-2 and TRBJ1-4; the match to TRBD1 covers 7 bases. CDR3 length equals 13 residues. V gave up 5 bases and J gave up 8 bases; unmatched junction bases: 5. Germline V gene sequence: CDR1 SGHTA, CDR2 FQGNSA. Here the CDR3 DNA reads TGTGCCAGCAGCGTCAGCAGGGGGGAAAAACTGTTTTTT. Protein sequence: CASSVSRGEKLFF.

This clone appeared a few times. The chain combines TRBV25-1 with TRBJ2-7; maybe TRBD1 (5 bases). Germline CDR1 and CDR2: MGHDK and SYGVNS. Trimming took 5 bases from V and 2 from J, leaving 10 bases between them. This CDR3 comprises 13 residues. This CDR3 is CASSSQGTYEQYF. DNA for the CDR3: TGTGCCAGCAGTTCCCAGGGCACCTACGAGCAGTACTTC.

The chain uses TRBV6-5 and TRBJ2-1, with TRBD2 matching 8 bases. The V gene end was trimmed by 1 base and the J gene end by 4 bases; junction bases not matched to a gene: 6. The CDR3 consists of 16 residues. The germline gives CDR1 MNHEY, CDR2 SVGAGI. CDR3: CASSYLLAALYNEQFF. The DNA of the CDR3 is TGTGCCAGCAGTTACTTACTAGCGGCCTTATACAATGAGCAGTTCTTC.

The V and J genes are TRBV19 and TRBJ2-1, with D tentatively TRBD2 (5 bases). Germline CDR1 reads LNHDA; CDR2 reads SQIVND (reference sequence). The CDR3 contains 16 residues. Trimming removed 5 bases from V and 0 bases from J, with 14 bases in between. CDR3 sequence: CASSSGLVSSYNEQFF. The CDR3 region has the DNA TGTGCCAGTAGTTCCGGACTGGTAAGCTCCTACAATGAGCAGTTCTTC.

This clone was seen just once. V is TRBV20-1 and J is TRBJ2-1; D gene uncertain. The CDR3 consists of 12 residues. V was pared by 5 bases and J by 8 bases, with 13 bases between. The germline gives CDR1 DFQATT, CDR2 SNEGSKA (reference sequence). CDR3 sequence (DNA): TGCAGTGCTGGTGGTCGTCCTTATGAGCAGTTCTTC. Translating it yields CSAGGRPYEQFF.

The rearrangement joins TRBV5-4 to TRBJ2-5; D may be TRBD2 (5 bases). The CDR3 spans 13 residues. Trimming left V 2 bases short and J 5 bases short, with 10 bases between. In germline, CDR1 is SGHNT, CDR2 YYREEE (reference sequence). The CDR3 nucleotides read TGTGCCAGCAGCTTTTACAGAGGGGAGACCCAGTACTTC. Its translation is CASSFYRGETQYF.

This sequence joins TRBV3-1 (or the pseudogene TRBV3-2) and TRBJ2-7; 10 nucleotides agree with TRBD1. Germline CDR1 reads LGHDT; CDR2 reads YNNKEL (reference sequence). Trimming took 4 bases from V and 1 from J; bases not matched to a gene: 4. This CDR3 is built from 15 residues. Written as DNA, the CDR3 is TGTGCCAGCAGCCGCCGGGACAGGGGATCCTACGAGCAGTACTTC. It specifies CASSRRDRGSYEQYF.

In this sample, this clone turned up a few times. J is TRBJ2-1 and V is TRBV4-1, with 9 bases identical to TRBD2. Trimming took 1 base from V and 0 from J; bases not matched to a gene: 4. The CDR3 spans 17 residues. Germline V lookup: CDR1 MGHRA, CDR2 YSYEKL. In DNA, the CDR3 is TGCGCCAGCAGCCAAGTGCGGGGGGGAATCTCCTACAATGAGCAGTTCTTC. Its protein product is CASSQVRGGISYNEQFF.

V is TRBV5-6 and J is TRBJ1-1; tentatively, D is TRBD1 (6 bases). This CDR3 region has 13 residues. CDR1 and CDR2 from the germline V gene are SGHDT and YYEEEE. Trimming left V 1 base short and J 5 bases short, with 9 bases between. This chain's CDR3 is CASSLQGTTEAFF. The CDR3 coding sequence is TGTGCCAGCAGCTTGCAGGGGACGACTGAAGCTTTCTTT.

CDR3 in DNA: TGTGCCAGCAGCTCCCTCCGGTCTCCTTCAACTAATGAAAAACTGTTTTTT. Translating gives CASSSLRSPSTNEKLFF. The rearrangement uses TRBV7-9 and TRBJ1-4; no clear D gene. This CDR3 region has 17 residues. The germline CDR1 and CDR2 sequences are SEHNR and FQNEAQ (reference sequence). V was trimmed by 4 bases and J by 0 bases, leaving 15 bases between them.

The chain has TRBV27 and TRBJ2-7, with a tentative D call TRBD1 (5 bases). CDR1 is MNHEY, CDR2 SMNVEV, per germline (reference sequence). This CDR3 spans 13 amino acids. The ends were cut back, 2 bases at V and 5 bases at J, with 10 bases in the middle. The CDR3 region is CASSLRGSHEQYF. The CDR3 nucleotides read TGTGCCAGCAGTTTAAGGGGATCCCACGAGCAGTACTTC.

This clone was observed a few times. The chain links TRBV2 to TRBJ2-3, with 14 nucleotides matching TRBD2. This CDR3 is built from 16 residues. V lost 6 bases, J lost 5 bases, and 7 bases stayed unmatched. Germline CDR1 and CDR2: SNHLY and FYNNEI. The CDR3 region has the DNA TGTGCCAGCAGACGCGGGACTAGCGGGAGTCTAGATACGCAGTATTTT. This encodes CASRRGTSGSLDTQYF.

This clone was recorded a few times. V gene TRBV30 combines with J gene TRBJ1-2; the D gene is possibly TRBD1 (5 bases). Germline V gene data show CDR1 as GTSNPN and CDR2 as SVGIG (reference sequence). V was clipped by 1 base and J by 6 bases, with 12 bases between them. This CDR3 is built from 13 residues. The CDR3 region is CAWSDSGAHGYTF. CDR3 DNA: TGTGCCTGGAGTGACTCTGGGGCGCATGGCTACACCTTC.

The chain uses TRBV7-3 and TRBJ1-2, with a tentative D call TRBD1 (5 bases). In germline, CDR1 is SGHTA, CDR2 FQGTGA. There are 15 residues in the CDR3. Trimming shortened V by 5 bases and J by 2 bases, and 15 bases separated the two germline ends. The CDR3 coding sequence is TGTGCCAGCAGCCCGACGGGGGACGGAAACTATGGCTACACCTTC. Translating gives CASSPTGDGNYGYTF.

The CDR3 reads CASSLDSSGRAYEQYF. The DNA of the CDR3 is TGTGCCAGCAGCTTAGATTCTAGCGGGAGGGCCTACGAGCAGTACTTC. The chain has TRBV11-2 and TRBJ2-7; 12 nucleotides agree with TRBD2. V lost 0 bases and J lost 2; bases outside the gene matches: 2. The CDR3 totals 16 residues. Germline lookup yields CDR1 SGHAT and CDR2 FQNNGV.

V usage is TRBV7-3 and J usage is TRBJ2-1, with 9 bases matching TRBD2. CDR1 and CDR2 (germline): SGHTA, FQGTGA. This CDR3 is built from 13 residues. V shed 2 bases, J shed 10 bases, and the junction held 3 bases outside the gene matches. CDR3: CASSLLAGLEQFF. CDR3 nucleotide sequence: TGTGCCAGCAGCTTACTAGCGGGGCTGGAGCAGTTCTTC.

This CDR3 reads CAISESARAAEAFF. The DNA of the CDR3 is TGTGCCATCAGTGAGTCAGCCAGGGCAGCTGAAGCTTTCTTT. The chain is built from TRBV10-3 and TRBJ1-1, with D perhaps TRBD1 (5 bases). The V end was cut by 0 bases, the J end by 6 bases, with 11 bases between. CDR3 length equals 14 residues. The germline V gene encodes CDR1 ENHRY and CDR2 SYGVKD.

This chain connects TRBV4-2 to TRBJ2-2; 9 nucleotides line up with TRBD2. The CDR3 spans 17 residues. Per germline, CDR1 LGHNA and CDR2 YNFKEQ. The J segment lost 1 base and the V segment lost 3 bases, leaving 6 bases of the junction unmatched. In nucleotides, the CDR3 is TGTGCCAGCAGCCAGAATCGACTAGCGGAGAACACCGGGGAGCTGTTTTTT. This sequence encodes CASSQNRLAENTGELFF.

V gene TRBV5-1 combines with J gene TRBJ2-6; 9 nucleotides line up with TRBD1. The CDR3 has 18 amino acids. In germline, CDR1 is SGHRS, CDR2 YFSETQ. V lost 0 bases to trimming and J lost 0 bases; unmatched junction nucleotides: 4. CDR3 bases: TGCGCCAGCAGCTTGGCGGAGACAGGGGGCTCTGGGGCCAACGTCCTGACTTTC. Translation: CASSLAETGGSGANVLTF.

The CDR3 here is CASGVGKAFF. The CDR3 DNA follows: TGTGCCAGCGGAGTCGGTAAAGCTTTCTTT. The chain carries TRBV28 and TRBJ1-1; D is undetermined. This CDR3 has 10 residues. Between the trimmed V and J ends, which lost 8 bases and 9 bases, there was a span of 10 bases. Germline loops: CDR1 MDHEN, CDR2 SYDVKM.

The chain's CDR3 is CASSFSSGFTWDSPLHF. CDR3 in DNA: TGTGCCAGCAGTTTTTCTTCCGGGTTCACGTGGGATTCACCCCTCCACTTT. J is TRBJ1-6 and V is TRBV27; D remains unclear. Trimming pared 3 bases from V and 8 bases from J, leaving 20 bases between. Germline values: CDR1 MNHEY, CDR2 SMNVEV (reference sequence). The CDR3 is made up of 17 amino acids.

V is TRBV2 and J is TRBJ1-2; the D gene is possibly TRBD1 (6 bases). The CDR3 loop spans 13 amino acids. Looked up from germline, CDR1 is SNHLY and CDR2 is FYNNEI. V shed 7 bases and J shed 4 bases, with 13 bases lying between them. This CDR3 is CASITTGTYGYTF. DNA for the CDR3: TGTGCCAGCATCACAACAGGGACCTATGGCTACACCTTC.

The CDR3 sequence is CASSSGTSGTLEQYF. The CDR3 region has the DNA TGTGCCAGCAGCTCGGGGACTAGCGGTACCCTGGAGCAGTACTTC. This chain links TRBV13 with TRBJ2-7, with TRBD2 matching over 11 bases. The CDR3 extends over 15 amino acids. Germline lookup yields CDR1 PRHDT and CDR2 FYEKMQ (reference sequence). J lost 7 bases, V lost 4 bases, and 9 bases had no gene match.

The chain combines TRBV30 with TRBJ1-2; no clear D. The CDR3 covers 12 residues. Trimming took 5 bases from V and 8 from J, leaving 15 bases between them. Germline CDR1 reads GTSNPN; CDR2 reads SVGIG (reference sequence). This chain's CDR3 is CAWHPLSRGYTF. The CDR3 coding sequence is TGTGCCTGGCATCCCCTTTCGAGGGGCTACACCTTC.